The rows below give T cell receptor beta chains drawn from one sample of a study of blood T cell repertoires in COVID-19. The data were produced by immunoSEQ multiplex PCR, yet TCRdb's version contains in-frame clones alone and is incomplete. The table shows 150,000 or so clones, with around 83% occurring only once. The material sequenced was peripheral blood. Every receptor here comes from a woman aged 55-69 years with acute or convalescent COVID-19. Both conserved end residues are trimmed from each CDR3. The listing skips clone size in some rows; elsewhere it reads once, few, many or a size class.

CDR3 protein: ASSFPSTGDYGYT
J gene: TRBJ1-2
clone size: -
V gene: TRBV7-9

CDR3 protein: ASSLRAQQKAF
J gene: TRBJ1-1
clone size: -
V gene: TRBV7-3

CDR3 protein: ASSPYREGTEAF
J gene: TRBJ1-1
clone size: -
V gene: TRBV5-6

CDR3 protein: ASSLELAGGCS
J gene: TRBJ2-4
clone size: once
V gene: TRBV12-3/TRBV12-4

CDR3 protein: ASSPLIQDNEQF
J gene: TRBJ2-1
clone size: once
V gene: TRBV18

CDR3 protein: ASSQAVQGQTMGYGYT
J gene: TRBJ1-2
clone size: -
V gene: TRBV4-1

CDR3 protein: ASSPGTGGKETQY
J gene: TRBJ2-5
clone size: once
V gene: TRBV18

CDR3 protein: ASSRRQGGYEQY
J gene: TRBJ2-7
clone size: -
V gene: TRBV7-8

CDR3 protein: ASSVRGVGTEAF
J gene: TRBJ1-1
clone size: -
V gene: TRBV7-9

CDR3 protein: ASSPDGVNSPLH
J gene: TRBJ1-6
clone size: -
V gene: TRBV5-6

CDR3 protein: ASSPPGPTGRSEAF
J gene: TRBJ1-1
clone size: -
V gene: TRBV9

CDR3 protein: ASSVQKNTEAF
J gene: TRBJ1-1
clone size: -
V gene: TRBV7-2

CDR3 protein: ASSEVVHSSSYNEQF
J gene: TRBJ2-1
clone size: -
V gene: TRBV10-1

CDR3 protein: AVQYRDRVGTGELF
J gene: TRBJ2-2
clone size: -
V gene: TRBV19

CDR3 protein: ASSATGETQY
J gene: TRBJ2-5
clone size: -
V gene: TRBV3-1/TRBV3-2

CDR3 protein: SASLWDTRNREYGYT
J gene: TRBJ1-2
clone size: -
V gene: TRBV20-1

CDR3 protein: ASISSSGNTIY
J gene: TRBJ1-3
clone size: -
V gene: TRBV6-5

CDR3 protein: ASSPGEGGTYEQY
J gene: TRBJ2-7
clone size: -
V gene: TRBV5-1

CDR3 protein: ASSYHGQGPYEQY
J gene: TRBJ2-7
clone size: -
V gene: TRBV5-1

CDR3 protein: ASSPNRGPYNEQF
J gene: TRBJ2-1
clone size: -
V gene: TRBV7-2

CDR3 protein: ASSQELSVNTGELF
J gene: TRBJ2-2
clone size: -
V gene: TRBV3-1/TRBV3-2

CDR3 protein: ASSIGSHRGSTGELF
J gene: TRBJ2-2
clone size: -
V gene: TRBV19

CDR3 protein: ASSSGQAYGYT
J gene: TRBJ1-2
clone size: -
V gene: TRBV5-6

CDR3 protein: ASPDRQETQY
J gene: TRBJ2-5
clone size: -
V gene: TRBV6-5

CDR3 protein: ASSPRQGANPKGAEAF
J gene: TRBJ1-1
clone size: -
V gene: TRBV5-1

CDR3 protein: ASRIGVISNQPQH
J gene: TRBJ1-5
clone size: -
V gene: TRBV27

CDR3 protein: ASRESGGLLMNTEAF
J gene: TRBJ1-1
clone size: few
V gene: TRBV6-4

CDR3 protein: ASSLRTGANQPQH
J gene: TRBJ1-5
clone size: -
V gene: TRBV18